A single sample is the source of the 29 T cell receptor beta chains below, sequenced in a study of blood T cell repertoires in COVID-19 (dated by TCRdb to 2020 to 2021). Receptor libraries were prepared by the immunoSEQ multiplex PCR assay. Held by TCRdb, this immuneACCESS table contains in-frame sequences only and omits some clones. Under half of the omission traces to an unresolved V gene where checked; the cause of the rest is unknown. The sample table holds fewer than 350,000 clones, of which over 75% were seen once. The ten largest clones represent more than 6% of the sample. Source material: peripheral blood. Receptor source: a woman between 25 and 40 years old with COVID-19, enrolled during active disease.

CDR3 residues: CATSDSPRWRGRAGELFF. CDR3 coding DNA: TGTGCCACCAGTGATTCCCCTCGGTGGAGGGGAAGGGCCGGGGAGCTGTTTTTT. The chain links TRBV24-1 to TRBJ2-2; TRBD2 is a possible D gene (6 bases). The germline gives CDR1 KGHDR, CDR2 SFDVKD. Trimming removed 2 bases from V and 6 bases from J, with 21 bases in between. This CDR3 has 18 residues.

This clone was recorded once. The chain employs TRBV24-1 and TRBJ2-3; 10 nucleotides match TRBD2. The CDR3 totals 17 residues. Germline CDR1 reads KGHDR; CDR2 reads SFDVKD. V lost 3 bases and J lost 1; bases outside the gene matches: 6. CDR3 protein: CATSDPIAGGGTDTQYF. The DNA of the CDR3 is TGTGCCACCAGTGATCCGATAGCGGGAGGAGGCACAGATACGCAGTATTTT.

V and J are TRBV24-1 and TRBJ2-1; no definite D call. Germline lookup yields CDR1 KGHDR and CDR2 SFDVKD. There are 15 residues in the CDR3. The germline V and J ends were trimmed by 3 bases and 6 bases, with 14 bases remaining between them. CDR3 amino acids: CATSDPTGPLNEQFF. The CDR3, as DNA: TGTGCCACCAGTGATCCGACTGGCCCCCTCAATGAGCAGTTCTTC.

The J gene is TRBJ1-2, the V gene TRBV5-4, with TRBD1 matching 10 bases. This CDR3 is built from 16 residues. V lost 4 bases, J lost 3 bases, and 9 bases stayed unmatched. Germline loops: CDR1 SGHNT, CDR2 YYREEE (reference sequence). For the CDR3, the DNA is TGTGCCAGCAGCCTACCCCCCGGACAGGGGGACTATGGCTACACCTTC. Amino acids: CASSLPPGQGDYGYTF.

V is TRBV5-4 and J is TRBJ1-2, with 10 bases that match TRBD1. The CDR3 totals 15 residues. J was trimmed by 4 bases and V by 0 bases; bases with no gene match: 3. Per germline, CDR1 SGHNT and CDR2 YYREEE (reference sequence). CDR3 sequence reads: CASSLGQGASYGYTF. CDR3 nucleotides: TGTGCCAGCAGCTTGGGACAGGGGGCCAGCTATGGCTACACCTTC. Full variable domain (remainder filled in from reference TRBV5-4 and TRBJ1-2): ETGVTQSPTHLIKTRGQQVTLRCSSQSGHNTVSWYQQALGQGPQFIFQYYREEENGRGNFPPRFSGLQFPNYSSELNVNALELDDSALYLCASSLGQGASYGYTFGSGTRLTVV.

The CDR3 bases are TGTGCCAGCAGTTTACCCAGGGGCGGAAACACCATATATTTT. Amino acids: CASSLPRGGNTIYF. The chain recombines TRBV28 with TRBJ1-3; D may be TRBD1 (6 bases). The germline CDR1 and CDR2 sequences are MDHEN and SYDVKM. The CDR3 extends over 14 amino acids. V lost 2 bases, J lost 4 bases, and 9 bases lay in between.

This clone appeared a single time. The V and J genes are TRBV3-1 (or the pseudogene TRBV3-2) and TRBJ2-1, with no clear D. Looked up from germline, CDR1 is LGHDT and CDR2 is YNNKEL (reference sequence). V was pared by 0 bases and J by 8 bases, with 8 bases between. The CDR3 has 13 residues. CDR3 sequence: CASSQDPDDEQFF. The CDR3 nucleotides read TGTGCCAGCAGCCAAGATCCAGATGATGAGCAGTTCTTC.

The chain combines TRBV11-2 with TRBJ2-1, with D possibly matching TRBD2 (6 bases). V was shortened by 1 base and J by 5 bases, with 18 bases between the two germline ends. Germline V gene lookup returns CDR1 SGHAT and CDR2 FQNNGV. The CDR3 sequence is 17 residues long. CDR3 residues: CASSLVPYGSIDNEQFF. The CDR3 DNA reads as TGTGCCAGCAGCTTAGTCCCCTACGGGAGTATAGACAATGAGCAGTTCTTC.

The gene calls are TRBV4-1 and TRBJ2-2; tentative D call: TRBD2 (6 bases). The germline CDR1 and CDR2 sequences are MGHRA and YSYEKL. The CDR3 is 15 amino acids. The germline V and J ends were trimmed by 4 bases and 4 bases, with 13 bases remaining between them. The CDR3: CASSPPGRGTGELFF. CDR3 DNA sequence: TGCGCCAGCAGCCCCCCGGGGCGGGGCACCGGGGAGCTGTTTTTT.

This rearrangement joins TRBV19 to TRBJ1-5; no definite D call. This CDR3 has 12 residues. The V gene's germline CDR1 is LNHDA and CDR2 SQIVND (reference sequence). The germline V and J ends were trimmed by 5 bases and 0 bases, with 2 bases remaining between them. In DNA form, the CDR3 reads TGTGCCAGTAGTTATAGCAATCAGCCCCAGCATTTT. It codes for CASSYSNQPQHF.

The chain is built from TRBV5-1 and TRBJ2-3, with 8 bases matching TRBD2. Germline loops: CDR1 SGHRS, CDR2 YFSETQ. This CDR3 has 15 residues. V shed 4 bases and J 1 base; nucleotides not matched to a gene: 5. The CDR3 sequence: CASSAGLVGTDTQYF. The CDR3 DNA reads TGCGCCAGCAGCGCGGGACTAGTCGGCACAGATACGCAGTATTTT.

The chain employs TRBV2 and TRBJ2-5; 8 bases agree with TRBD2. Germline V gene sequence: CDR1 SNHLY, CDR2 FYNNEI. V lost 1 base, J lost 1 base, and 2 bases stayed unmatched. The length of the CDR3 is 15 residues. The CDR3 DNA reads TGTGCCAGCAGTGAAGTTAGCGGGGTCCAAGAGACCCAGTACTTC. Amino acids: CASSEVSGVQETQYF.

V and J are TRBV6-1 and TRBJ2-3, with 12 bases that match TRBD2. The V gene's germline CDR1 is MNHNS and CDR2 SASEGT. CDR3 length: 16 residues. V trimming: 0 bases; J trimming: 3 bases; junction bases outside the gene matches: 1. CDR3 protein: CASSEALAGGTDTQYF. The CDR3 bases are TGTGCCAGCAGTGAAGCTCTAGCGGGAGGGACAGATACGCAGTATTTT.

The chain has TRBV19 and TRBJ1-1, with D possibly matching TRBD1 (5 bases). This CDR3 spans 14 amino acids. The V and J ends lost 7 bases and 4 bases respectively, with 16 bases between them. Germline V gives CDR1 LNHDA, CDR2 SQIVND (reference sequence). CDR3 sequence reads: CASMAGWGGTEAFF. In nucleotides, the CDR3 is TGTGCCAGTATGGCAGGGTGGGGGGGCACTGAAGCTTTCTTT.

In its sample, this clone was seen once. CDR3 nucleotide sequence: TGTGCCAGCAGCTTAGGGGCAGAACAGGAGACCCAGTACTTC. Translated, it gives CASSLGAEQETQYF. The rearrangement uses TRBV11-2 and TRBJ2-5; D is uncertain. CDR1 SGHAT and CDR2 FQNNGV come from the germline V gene. V shed 1 base and J shed 5 bases, with 11 bases lying between them. CDR3 length equals 14 residues.

V and J are TRBV27 and TRBJ2-3; 10 bases line up with TRBD1. The CDR3 has 15 amino acids. The trim removed 7 bases at V and 1 base at J, leaving 5 bases unmatched. Germline V gene sequence: CDR1 MNHEY, CDR2 SMNVEV (reference sequence). The CDR3 region is CASTRDRGGTDTQYF. In DNA, the CDR3 is TGTGCCAGCACCCGGGACAGGGGAGGCACAGATACGCAGTATTTT.

This chain joins TRBV4-1 and TRBJ1-5, with D perhaps matching TRBD1 (5 bases). The germline V and J ends were trimmed by 1 base and 3 bases, with 19 bases remaining between them. The germline V gene encodes CDR1 MGHRA and CDR2 YSYEKL. The CDR3 contains 18 residues. The DNA of the CDR3 is TGCGCCAGCAGCCAAGTACGGCTTGGGACTCAGAACAATCAGCCCCAGCATTTT. Translation gives CASSQVRLGTQNNQPQHF.

The chain couples TRBV30 to TRBJ1-2; unclear D gene. Trimming took 0 bases from V and 1 from J, leaving 12 bases between them. Per germline, CDR1 GTSNPN and CDR2 SVGIG (reference sequence). The CDR3 extends over 15 amino acids. CDR3 residues: CAWSVRRHLNYGYTF. The CDR3 DNA reads as TGTGCCTGGAGTGTACGGAGGCACCTTAACTATGGCTACACCTTC.

The rearrangement uses TRBV28 and TRBJ1-2, with D possibly matching TRBD1 (5 bases). Germline lookup yields CDR1 MDHEN and CDR2 SYDVKM. V was clipped by 6 bases and J by 4 bases, with 15 bases between them. CDR3 length: 14 amino acids. CDR3 region: CASSPSRGGYGYTF. CDR3 sequence (DNA): TGTGCCAGCAGCCCGTCACGGGGGGGCTATGGCTACACCTTC.

The rearrangement links TRBV5-1 to TRBJ2-2; D call uncertain. Germline V lookup: CDR1 SGHRS, CDR2 YFSETQ. The V gene lost 3 bases and the J gene lost 0 bases, with 9 bases spanning the gap. CDR3 length: 15 residues. DNA of the CDR3: TGCGCCAGCAGCTCCCGCCAGGCGAACACCGGGGAGCTGTTTTTT. Translating it yields CASSSRQANTGELFF.

The chain joins TRBV6-1 to TRBJ2-6, with 7 bases that match TRBD2. The V gene's germline CDR1 is MNHNS and CDR2 SASEGT. V lost 1 base to trimming and J lost 0 bases; unmatched junction nucleotides: 6. CDR3 length: 18 residues. The CDR3 loop is CASSEEIAGSSGANVLTF. Here the CDR3 DNA reads TGTGCCAGCAGTGAAGAGATAGCGGGTAGCTCTGGGGCCAACGTCCTGACTTTC.

V and J are TRBV19 and TRBJ2-7, with a tentative D call TRBD2 (6 bases). The V end was cut by 5 bases, the J end by 2 bases, with 10 bases between. CDR1 is LNHDA and CDR2 is SQIVND in the germline V gene (reference sequence). The CDR3 has 13 residues. CDR3 in amino acids: CASSRGETYEQYF. CDR3 DNA sequence: TGTGCCAGTAGTCGCGGGGAAACCTACGAGCAGTACTTC.

V usage is TRBV2 and J usage is TRBJ1-1; 8 bases fit TRBD1. V lost 7 bases and J lost 10; bases outside the gene matches: 11. CDR1 is SNHLY and CDR2 is FYNNEI in the germline V gene. This CDR3 has 13 residues. The CDR3 loop reads CASTQGAAQVAFF. The CDR3 DNA is TGTGCCAGCACCCAGGGGGCCGCGCAGGTAGCTTTCTTT.

The chain joins TRBV4-2 to TRBJ2-5, with D possibly matching TRBD1 (5 bases). Germline V gene data show CDR1 as LGHNA and CDR2 as YNFKEQ. Trimming pared 0 bases from V and 3 bases from J, leaving 8 bases between. The CDR3 has 14 residues. CDR3 loop: CASSQDLGEETQYF. The CDR3 DNA is TGTGCCAGCAGCCAAGATCTAGGGGAAGAGACCCAGTACTTC.

The chain employs TRBV29-1 and TRBJ2-5; D perhaps matches TRBD1 (6 bases). The CDR3 extends over 14 amino acids. The V gene's germline CDR1 is SQVTM and CDR2 ANQGSEA. Trimming stripped 2 bases from V and 5 bases from J, with 15 bases between. This chain's CDR3 is CSVEYTGSSETQYF. Written as DNA, the CDR3 is TGCAGCGTTGAATATACAGGGAGTTCGGAGACCCAGTACTTC.

The rearrangement links TRBV6-4 to TRBJ2-3; the D gene is possibly TRBD2 (5 bases). The CDR3 has 15 amino acids. Germline lookup yields CDR1 MRHNA and CDR2 SNTAGT. The germline V and J ends were trimmed by 3 bases and 1 base, with 11 bases remaining between them. Here the CDR3 DNA reads TGTGCCAGCAGTGAGAGCCTCGGGGGCACAGATACGCAGTATTTT. This gives the protein CASSESLGGTDTQYF.

This CDR3 reads CASSEDSNYGYTF. As DNA, the CDR3 is TGTGCCAGCAGTGAGGACTCCAACTATGGCTACACCTTC. V gene TRBV25-1 combines with J gene TRBJ1-2; D gene ambiguous. This CDR3 spans 13 amino acids. Germline V gene data show CDR1 as MGHDK and CDR2 as SYGVNS. Between the trimmed V and J ends, which lost 3 bases and 2 bases, there was a span of 7 bases.

This chain connects TRBV9 to TRBJ2-1, with 10 positions matching TRBD2. Germline CDR1 is SGDLS and CDR2 is YYNGEE. This CDR3 is built from 16 residues. V gave up 4 bases and J gave up 1 base; unmatched junction bases: 5. CDR3 loop: CASSYVAGGSYNEQFF. The CDR3, as DNA: TGTGCCAGCAGCTACGTAGCGGGAGGATCCTACAATGAGCAGTTCTTC.

As regards this clone: Other nucleotide sequences in the sample specify the same CDR3. This chain links TRBV5-1 with TRBJ1-1; D is perhaps TRBD1 (6 bases). The V end lost 4 bases, the J end lost 1 base, and 11 bases lay between the germline ends. The germline gives CDR1 SGHRS, CDR2 YFSETQ. The CDR3 loop spans 14 amino acids. DNA of the CDR3: TGCGCCAGCAGCGAGGGACAAGCGAACACTGAAGCTTTCTTT. Its protein is CASSEGQANTEAFF.